What follows are 23 T cell receptor beta chains derived from one specimen sequenced in a study of spatial heterogeneity in lung cancer. Study results and limitations: Mutation counts in tumors were tracked by counts of expanded intratumoral alpha and beta TCRs.

Their cognate antigens are unknown. TCRdb independently ran MiXCR on the 5' RACE reads; one entry per CDR3 protein. The sample consists of 2,700 or so distinct CDR3 sequences, 5.5% of them appearing once. The time point denotes: sample taken at primary tumor resection. The specimen comprised lung tumor tissue, sampled at surgery. These receptors originate from a male donor with early-stage non-small cell lung cancer.

This clonotype was seen ten or more times. A read error may produce the germline difference seen at one junction end. Since it is a stray read in a library aimed at alpha chains, this beta chain has a size that is not meaningful. The CDR3 DNA sequence: TGCACCAGCAGCCAAGGTTCAGGGGTTAGTCAAGAGACCCAGTACTTC. It translates to CTSSQGSGVSQETQYF. The chain carries TRBV4-3 and TRBJ2-5, with D maybe TRBD1 (6 bases). The germline V gene encodes CDR1 LGHNA and CDR2 YSLEER. This CDR3 is 16 amino acids long.

As for this clonotype: The library was built for alpha chains, so this beta chain is an off-target read and its size means little. The chain carries TRBV16 and TRBJ1-1; D is uncertain. CDR1 and CDR2 (germline): KGHSY, FQNENV. This CDR3 region has 13 residues. The ends were cut back, 0 bases at V and 2 bases at J, with 4 bases in the middle. CDR3 DNA: TGTGCCAGCAGCCAATCGGAAAACACTGAAGCTTTCTTT. Translating gives CASSQSENTEAFF.

There are many counts of this clonotype. As an off-target read in a library built for alpha chains, this beta chain has a frequency of little significance. The chain has TRBV7-8 and TRBJ2-7; D tentatively fits TRBD1 or TRBD2 (5 bases each). Germline-derived CDR1 and CDR2 are SGHVS and FQNEAQ. The CDR3 is 13 amino acids. The ends were cut back, 5 bases at V and 6 bases at J, with 14 bases in the middle. CDR3 amino acids: CASSPPDGAEQYF. DNA for the CDR3: TGTGCCAGCAGCCCCCCAGACGGGGCCGAGCAGTACTTC.

Sample share makes this clonotype medium-sized. The library was prepared for alpha chains; this beta chain is a stray read, so its frequency means little. The rearrangement links TRBV6-5 to TRBJ1-6; D remains ambiguous. The CDR3 is made up of 15 amino acids. The V gene lost 2 bases and the J gene lost 5 bases, with 10 bases spanning the gap. Germline CDR1 reads MNHEY; CDR2 reads SVGAGI. CDR3 in DNA: TGTGCCAGCAGTTACGGTGTCCAGAATAATTCACCCCTCCACTTT. Its protein product is CASSYGVQNNSPLHF.

This clonotype is medium-sized. The library was designed around alpha chains, so this beta chain is a stray read whose abundance carries little weight. This chain links TRBV12-3 or TRBV12-4 with TRBJ2-3; 10 bases agree with TRBD1. V shed 0 bases, J shed 4 bases, and the junction held 4 bases outside the gene matches. The CDR3 is 16 residues long. The CDR3 DNA sequence: TGTGCCAGCAGTTTAGCGAAAGGGACAGGGGCAGATACGCAGTATTTT. Translated: CASSLAKGTGADTQYF.

This clonotype was detected many times. The library was designed around alpha chains, so this beta chain is a stray read whose abundance carries little weight. The chain couples TRBV30 to TRBJ1-6; D might be TRBD1 (5 bases). This CDR3 comprises 13 residues. V was trimmed by 2 bases and J by 17 bases, leaving 19 bases between them. Germline assignment: CDR1 GTSNPN and CDR2 SVGIG (reference sequence). Here the CDR3 DNA reads TGTGCCTGGAGTCATCCCGACAGACGTTGGTTCCACTTT. Protein product: CAWSHPDRRWFHF.

Within the sample, this clonotype is medium-sized (0.01 to 0.1%). This beta chain was picked up by a library intended for alpha chains and is off target, so its count carries little meaning. The V call is TRBV20-1, the J call TRBJ2-3; D is unresolved. V lost 5 bases, J lost 0 bases, and 9 bases lay in between. This CDR3 comprises 13 residues. Germline assignment: CDR1 DFQATT and CDR2 SNEGSKA (reference sequence). CDR3: CSAAPPSTDTQYF. CDR3 nucleotides: TGCAGTGCTGCCCCCCCTAGCACAGATACGCAGTATTTT.

As for this clonotype: This beta chain is an off-target read within a library intended for alpha chains, so its frequency means little. CDR3 sequence (DNA): TGTGCCAGCAAAATGACAGGGGGCGTAAGCCACGAGCAGTTCTTC. This gives the protein CASKMTGGVSHEQFF. V usage is TRBV12-3 or TRBV12-4 and J usage is TRBJ2-1; 10 bases are a match to TRBD1. The junction had 13 bases not matched to a gene; V was cut back by 7 bases and J by 10 bases. The CDR3 consists of 15 residues.

Of note for this clonotype: With the library built for alpha chains, this beta chain is off target and its frequency is not meaningful. The rearrangement links TRBV20-1 to TRBJ1-6; D not certain. The germline gives CDR1 DFQATT, CDR2 SNEGSKA (reference sequence). This CDR3 is built from 13 residues. Trimming removed 2 bases from V and 7 bases from J, with 9 bases in between. CDR3 nucleotide sequence: TGCAGTGCTAGACCCGGGGAAAATTCACCCCTCCACTTT. Encoded protein: CSARPGENSPLHF.

This clonotype was found a few times. This beta chain represents an off-target read in a library built for alpha chains; its size is of limited meaning. The chain has TRBV27 and TRBJ2-7, with TRBD1 matching 9 bases. CDR1 is MNHEY, CDR2 SMNVEV, per germline (reference sequence). CDR3 length: 16 residues. The junction had 12 bases not matched to a gene; V was cut back by 3 bases and J by 6 bases. CDR3 sequence: CASSFYRDRAKIEQYF. The CDR3 DNA is TGTGCCAGCAGTTTTTACCGGGACAGGGCAAAGATCGAGCAGTACTTC.

By share, this clonotype ranks as medium-sized. Being off target in a library aimed at alpha chains, this beta chain has a size of little meaning. This chain joins TRBV12-5 and TRBJ1-3; D is unclear. Per the germline V gene, CDR1 is LGHNT and CDR2 is FRNRAP. Trimming shortened V by 1 base and J by 0 bases, and 10 bases separated the two germline ends. The CDR3 is 16 amino acids. The CDR3 nucleotides read TGTGCTAGTGGTTTGGGTACCCTTGGCTCTGGAAACACCATATATTTT. Protein product: CASGLGTLGSGNTIYF.

This clonotype was recorded at least ten times. Little can be read into the size of this beta chain, an off-target read in a library designed for alpha chains. The chain couples TRBV20-1 to TRBJ2-3; possible D gene TRBD2, 5 bases. This CDR3 has 12 amino acids. Germline CDR1 and CDR2: DFQATT and SNEGSKA (reference sequence). The V gene lost 0 bases and the J gene lost 4 bases, with 5 bases spanning the gap. CDR3 DNA sequence: TGCAGTGCTAGAGATAGCGCAGATACGCAGTATTTT. Protein product: CSARDSADTQYF.

In its sample, this clonotype was seen many times. This beta chain came through as a stray read in a library set up for alpha chains, and its size says little. This sequence joins TRBV28 and TRBJ2-2; weak D call: TRBD1 (5 bases). Germline loops: CDR1 MDHEN, CDR2 SYDVKM. The CDR3 contains 16 residues. V dropped 3 bases and J dropped 0 bases, with 11 bases sitting between them. The CDR3 loop is CASSFNPGSNTGELFF. In DNA, the CDR3 is TGTGCCAGCAGTTTTAACCCAGGGTCGAACACCGGGGAGCTGTTTTTT.

In its sample, this clonotype is medium-sized. The library was built for alpha chains, so this beta chain is an off-target read and its size means little. This chain uses TRBV27 with TRBJ2-2, with TRBD1 matching 7 bases. Germline lookup yields CDR1 MNHEY and CDR2 SMNVEV (reference sequence). V dropped 6 bases and J dropped 5; count of bases not matched to a gene: 12. The CDR3 has 16 amino acids. CDR3 coding DNA: TGTGCCAGCAGACACTTCGGGACAGCCTTGACCGGGGAGCTGTTTTTT. Translation gives CASRHFGTALTGELFF.

Concerning this clonotype: This beta chain was picked up by a library intended for alpha chains and is off target, so its count carries little meaning. The chain employs TRBV28 and TRBJ2-1; tentatively, D is TRBD1 or TRBD2 (6 bases each). The V end lost 2 bases, the J end lost 7 bases, and 15 bases lay between the germline ends. The length of the CDR3 is 15 residues. Germline V gives CDR1 MDHEN, CDR2 SYDVKM. This CDR3 reads CASSLIGGLGNEQFF. In nucleotides, the CDR3 is TGTGCCAGCAGTTTAATCGGGGGCTTGGGGAATGAGCAGTTCTTC.

Ten or more counts support this clonotype. Because this beta chain is a stray read in a library intended to capture alpha chains, its abundance should not be given much weight. V and J are TRBV7-8 and TRBJ2-1; D may be TRBD2 (5 bases). V was shortened by 5 bases and J by 8 bases, with 16 bases between the two germline ends. Germline V lookup: CDR1 SGHVS, CDR2 FQNEAQ. The CDR3 is 14 amino acids. As DNA, the CDR3 is TGTGCCAGCAGCCCCCTACTAGAATCGGATGAGCAGTTCTTC. This gives the protein CASSPLLESDEQFF. Drawing the rest from reference TRBV7-8 and TRBJ2-1, the complete variable domain is GAGVSQSPRYKVAKRGQDVALRCDPISGHVSLFWYQQALGQGPEFLTYFQNEAQLDKSGLPSDRFFAERPEGSVSTLKIQRTQQEDSAVYLCASSPLLESDEQFFGPGTRLTVL.

This clonotype appeared many times. The size of this beta chain means little, since it is a stray read in a library made for alpha chains. The rearrangement joins TRBV18 to TRBJ2-2; 12 bases map to TRBD1. Germline V CDR1 and CDR2: KGHSH, LQKENI. V was pared by 4 bases and J by 5 bases, with 8 bases of the junction left unmatched. The CDR3 has 17 residues. The CDR3 sequence is CASSRLGTGGATGELFF. CDR3 coding DNA: TGTGCCAGCTCACGTCTTGGGACAGGGGGCGCGACCGGGGAGCTGTTTTTT.

This clonotype rates as medium-sized. Within a library made for alpha chains, this beta chain is off target, and its count is uninformative. This chain connects TRBV7-9 to TRBJ2-1; D not resolved. CDR1 and CDR2 from the germline V gene are SEHNR and FQNEAQ (reference sequence). This CDR3 spans 14 amino acids. Deletions cut 5 bases from V and 7 bases from J, with 15 bases between. The CDR3 reads CASSPQEFRNEQFF. The CDR3 DNA sequence: TGTGCCAGCAGCCCCCAGGAATTCAGGAATGAGCAGTTCTTC.

This clonotype is deemed medium-sized. This beta chain is an off-target read within a library intended for alpha chains, so its frequency means little. CDR3 loop: CSAKGQGSHNEQFF. CDR3 sequence (DNA): TGCAGTGCTAAAGGACAGGGGAGCCACAATGAGCAGTTCTTC. This rearrangement joins TRBV20-1 to TRBJ2-1, with 9 bases that match TRBD1. With 4 bases clipped from V and 5 bases from J, the junction kept 6 bases outside the gene matches. CDR1 is DFQATT, CDR2 SNEGSKA, per germline (reference sequence). The length of the CDR3 is 14 residues.

This clonotype is labeled as medium-sized (0.01 to 0.1%). This beta chain was picked up by a library intended for alpha chains and is off target, so its count carries little meaning. The chain has TRBV27 and TRBJ2-1, with TRBD2 identical over 7 bases. V gave up 2 bases and J gave up 5 bases; unmatched junction bases: 3. This CDR3 is built from 14 residues. Germline V gene sequence: CDR1 MNHEY, CDR2 SMNVEV (reference sequence). The CDR3 loop is CASSLGTTNNEQFF. CDR3 in DNA: TGTGCCAGCAGTTTAGGGACTACCAACAATGAGCAGTTCTTC.

This clonotype is classed as large. This beta chain lies outside the target of a library built for alpha chains; its clone size means little. The V call is TRBV7-2, the J call TRBJ2-7, with D possibly matching TRBD1 (7 bases). Trimming removed 8 bases at V and 7 bases at J, with 18 bases between. Germline assignment: CDR1 SGHTA and CDR2 FQGNSA. The CDR3 has 13 amino acids. In DNA form, the CDR3 reads TGTGCCAGCCGTTCCGGGGCAGGGGGGGAGCAGTACTTC. Its translation: CASRSGAGGEQYF. The full variable domain, its missing parts supplied by reference TRBV7-2 and TRBJ2-7, is GAGVSQSPSNKVTEKGKDVELRCDPISGHTALYWYRQSLGQGLEFLIYFQGNSAPDKSGLPSDRFSAERTGGSVSTLTIQRTQQEDSAVYLCASRSGAGGEQYFGPGTRLTVT.

Remarks on this clonotype: This beta chain is off target for a library built for alpha chains, so its abundance means little. The J gene is TRBJ2-5, the V gene TRBV23-1; 7 positions agree with TRBD1. TRBV23-1 is sorted into the ORF group, with uncertain function. The CDR3 extends over 15 amino acids. V lost 2 bases, J lost 5 bases, and 8 bases stayed unmatched. The CDR3 DNA sequence: TGCGCCAGCAGTCAAGCGCCGACAGGGAGCGAGACCCAGTACTTC. The encoded protein is CASSQAPTGSETQYF.

In its sample, this clonotype ranks as medium-sized. This beta chain appears as a stray read in a library generated for alpha chains; its size is not informative. The rearrangement uses TRBV4-1 and TRBJ2-7; TRBD1 matches 9 bases. The CDR3 spans 17 residues. The germline gives CDR1 MGHRA, CDR2 YSYEKL. V gave up 0 bases and J gave up 2 bases; unmatched junction bases: 8. In DNA form, the CDR3 reads TGCGCCAGCAGCCAAGATCGCCAGGGGACAGGGACCTACGAGCAGTACTTC. This translates into CASSQDRQGTGTYEQYF.